The 21 T cell receptor beta chains below come from one sample, sequenced in a study of T cell responses to AZD1222 COVID-19 vaccine (dated by TCRdb to the early 2020s). The library was obtained by the immunoSEQ multiplex PCR assay. Drawn from immuneACCESS, this table holds only the in-frame rearrangements with V and J called that TCRdb kept. Clones are partly lost; checked studies trace under half to an unresolved V gene and leave the rest unexplained. Counted in this sample were around 62,000 clones; about 87% of them appeared once. Of the sample, 4.9% falls within the top ten clones. Sample time point, as interpreted from the label and publication: baseline before first vaccination. Sequencing was performed on peripheral blood, taken on day 0 of AZD1222 vaccination. The receptor source for this set is an adult in good health.

The J gene is TRBJ1-3, the V gene TRBV3-1 (or the pseudogene TRBV3-2); D unclear. The CDR3 has 15 residues. Germline CDR1 and CDR2: LGHDT and YNNKEL (reference sequence). Trimming took 4 bases from V and 2 from J, leaving 12 bases between them. CDR3 nucleotides: TGTGCCAGCAGCCGCGGACTCGGTACTGGAAACACCATATATTTT. Its protein is CASSRGLGTGNTIYF.

This clone has just a few counts. This chain links TRBV20-1 with TRBJ1-1, with D maybe TRBD1 (6 bases). V was pared by 7 bases and J by 3 bases, with 9 bases between. The germline CDR1 and CDR2 sequences are DFQATT and SNEGSKA (reference sequence). This CDR3 has 11 amino acids. CDR3 in DNA: TGCAGTGTAGGGGGGGACACTGAAGCTTTCTTT. Translated: CSVGGDTEAFF.

The chain is built from TRBV5-1 and TRBJ1-2; the D gene is possibly TRBD1 (5 bases). Trimming removed 0 bases from V and 6 bases from J, with 9 bases in between. Germline assignment: CDR1 SGHRS and CDR2 YFSETQ. The CDR3 has 13 amino acids. CDR3 in amino acids: CASSLGGTNGYTF. As DNA, the CDR3 is TGCGCCAGCAGCTTGGGAGGGACGAATGGCTACACCTTC.

The chain employs TRBV5-4 and TRBJ2-3; D might be TRBD1 (6 bases). The CDR3 spans 15 residues. Germline assignment: CDR1 SGHNT and CDR2 YYREEE (reference sequence). The V gene lost 7 bases and the J gene lost 0 bases, with 15 bases spanning the gap. The CDR3, as DNA: TGTGCCAGCCACGCAGGGGTTCGTAGCACAGATACGCAGTATTTT. This translates into CASHAGVRSTDTQYF.

This clone was recorded once. This chain joins TRBV12-3 or TRBV12-4 and TRBJ1-2, with 7 bases fitting TRBD1. This CDR3 is 13 amino acids long. Trimming cost V 7 bases and J 2 bases; bases outside gene matches: 4. The CDR3 bases are TGTGCCAGCAACATGGGACAGAACTATGGCTACACCTTC. Its protein is CASNMGQNYGYTF.

This chain connects TRBV5-4 to TRBJ2-3, with 9 bases that match TRBD1. J lost 5 bases, V lost 5 bases, and 3 bases had no gene match. Germline assignment: CDR1 SGHNT and CDR2 YYREEE (reference sequence). This CDR3 is 13 amino acids long. The CDR3 spells CASRGQGGDTQYF. CDR3 coding DNA: TGTGCCAGCAGGGGACAGGGAGGAGATACGCAGTATTTT.

The chain combines TRBV19 with TRBJ1-2, with no clear D. The germline gives CDR1 LNHDA, CDR2 SQIVND (reference sequence). V was pared by 1 base and J by 8 bases, with 11 bases between. CDR3 length: 13 amino acids. In DNA, the CDR3 is TGTGCCAGTAGTATAGTGGAAGGGCTCGGCTACACCTTC. Protein sequence: CASSIVEGLGYTF.

The chain recombines TRBV2 with TRBJ1-6, with D perhaps matching TRBD1 (5 bases). The CDR3 is 13 residues long. The V and J ends lost 7 bases and 14 bases respectively, with 18 bases between them. The germline V gene has CDR1 SNHLY and CDR2 FYNNEI. The CDR3 nucleotides are TGTGCCAGCAACCTGGACAAAACGCAGACCCTCCACTTT. This sequence encodes CASNLDKTQTLHF.

This rearrangement joins TRBV19 to TRBJ1-5; perhaps TRBD1 as D (5 bases). The CDR3 loop spans 17 amino acids. Trimming stripped 3 bases from V and 0 bases from J, with 15 bases between. The germline gives CDR1 LNHDA, CDR2 SQIVND (reference sequence). In DNA, the CDR3 is TGTGCCAGTAGTATCGGCGACAGAGGGGTTAGCAATCAGCCCCAGCATTTT. Translated, it gives CASSIGDRGVSNQPQHF. The full variable domain, with the rest looked up from reference TRBV19 and TRBJ1-5, is DGGITQSPKYLFRKEGQNVTLSCEQNLNHDAMYWYRQDPGQGLRLIYYSQIVNDFQKGDIAEGYSVSREKKESFPLTVTSAQKNPTAFYLCASSIGDRGVSNQPQHFGDGTRLSIL.

The chain links TRBV5-1 to TRBJ1-2; maybe TRBD1 (5 bases). The CDR3 is made up of 12 amino acids. In germline, CDR1 is SGHRS, CDR2 YFSETQ. Trimming stripped 0 bases from V and 10 bases from J, with 10 bases between. The CDR3 loop is CASSLEQEPYTF. The DNA of the CDR3 is TGCGCCAGCAGCTTGGAACAGGAACCCTACACCTTC.

The J gene is TRBJ2-2, the V gene TRBV4-2, with 8 nucleotides matching TRBD2. The CDR3 is 16 amino acids. Germline V lookup: CDR1 LGHNA, CDR2 YNFKEQ. J was trimmed by 3 bases and V by 3 bases; bases with no gene match: 6. Here the CDR3 DNA reads TGTGCCAGCAGCCAGGAGCGGGGGTTCTACACCGGGGAGCTGTTTTTT. Amino acid sequence: CASSQERGFYTGELFF.

This chain uses TRBV5-1 with TRBJ1-1; 7 bases are shared with TRBD1. CDR3 length: 14 amino acids. Unmatched junction bases numbered 6, after V lost 2 bases and J lost 5 bases. Germline loops: CDR1 SGHRS, CDR2 YFSETQ. The CDR3 DNA is TGCGCCAGCAGCTTAACTACAGGGGAGACTGAAGCTTTCTTT. This gives the protein CASSLTTGETEAFF.

V is TRBV2 and J is TRBJ1-5; D possibly corresponds to TRBD1 (6 bases). The CDR3 covers 13 residues. Germline-derived CDR1 and CDR2 are SNHLY and FYNNEI. V was shortened by 7 bases and J by 6 bases, with 13 bases between the two germline ends. The DNA for the CDR3 is TGTGCCAGCACAGGGGAGAGGGGTCAGCCCCAGCATTTT. Translated: CASTGERGQPQHF. The full variable domain, in which reference TRBV2 and TRBJ1-5 provide the parts outside the CDR3, is EPEVTQTPSHQVTQMGQEVILRCVPISNHLYFYWYRQILGQKVEFLVSFYNNEISEKSEIFDDQFSVERPDGSNFTLKIRSTKLEDSAMYFCASTGERGQPQHFGDGTRLSIL.

The V gene is TRBV5-1, the J gene TRBJ2-5; either TRBD1 or TRBD2 may fit D (5 bases each). The V end lost 4 bases, the J end lost 5 bases, and 18 bases lay between the germline ends. Germline V lookup: CDR1 SGHRS, CDR2 YFSETQ. The CDR3 runs 15 residues. CDR3 protein: CASSTGPTLEETQYF. CDR3 in DNA: TGCGCCAGCAGCACGGGACCGACACTCGAGGAGACCCAGTACTTC.

This clone counts as medium-sized. The genes are TRBV4-1 and TRBJ2-5; D might be TRBD1 or TRBD2, each matching 5 bases. The CDR3 loop spans 14 amino acids. The V end was cut by 0 bases, the J end by 4 bases, with 9 bases between. Germline V lookup: CDR1 MGHRA, CDR2 YSYEKL. In DNA form, the CDR3 reads TGCGCCAGCAGCCAAGAATATGGGGGAGAGACCCAGTACTTC. This translates into CASSQEYGGETQYF.

The rearrangement joins TRBV25-1 to TRBJ1-6; D is uncertain. Per the germline V gene, CDR1 is MGHDK and CDR2 is SYGVNS. Trimming took 2 bases from V and 5 from J, leaving 7 bases between them. This CDR3 contains 14 residues. The CDR3 sequence is CASSENGNNSPLHF. In DNA form, the CDR3 reads TGTGCCAGCAGTGAAAACGGGAATAATTCACCCCTCCACTTT.

This clone was found once. V gene TRBV5-4 combines with J gene TRBJ1-6, with D possibly TRBD1 on 6 matching bases. Germline lookup yields CDR1 SGHNT and CDR2 YYREEE (reference sequence). Trimming stripped 0 bases from V and 8 bases from J, with 6 bases between. This CDR3 comprises 13 residues. The CDR3 protein is CASSLAGDSPLHF. In DNA form, the CDR3 reads TGTGCCAGCAGCTTGGCAGGGGATTCACCCCTCCACTTT. Complete variable domain (other parts from reference TRBV5-4 and TRBJ1-6): ETGVTQSPTHLIKTRGQQVTLRCSSQSGHNTVSWYQQALGQGPQFIFQYYREEENGRGNFPPRFSGLQFPNYSSELNVNALELDDSALYLCASSLAGDSPLHFGNGTRLTVT.

V is TRBV14 and J is TRBJ1-2; no clear D gene. The CDR3 contains 15 residues. Germline assignment: CDR1 SGHDN and CDR2 FVKESK. The V end lost 1 base, the J end lost 4 bases, and 13 bases lay between the germline ends. This CDR3 reads CASSQARLTGYGYTF. The CDR3 bases are TGTGCCAGCAGCCAAGCCAGGCTCACTGGCTATGGCTACACCTTC.

The chain has TRBV19 and TRBJ1-5, with D possibly matching TRBD1 (5 bases). Germline CDR1 reads LNHDA; CDR2 reads SQIVND (reference sequence). Trimming took off 3 bases at V and 6 bases at J, with 18 bases between the two ends. This CDR3 has 16 amino acids. CDR3 sequence reads: CASSMWEGAGAQPQHF. The CDR3 region has the DNA TGTGCCAGTAGTATGTGGGAAGGGGCAGGCGCTCAGCCCCAGCATTTT.

This chain joins TRBV3-1 (or the pseudogene TRBV3-2) and TRBJ1-2; 7 bases map to TRBD1. The CDR3 has 14 residues. The germline V gene encodes CDR1 LGHDT and CDR2 YNNKEL (reference sequence). Losses at the gene ends were 4 bases for V and 1 base for J; bases not matched to a gene: 3. The CDR3: CASSPGTVNYGYTF. CDR3 coding DNA: TGTGCCAGCAGCCCGGGGACAGTTAACTATGGCTACACCTTC.

The count of this clone is one. The chain couples TRBV6-5 to TRBJ1-6; D gene uncertain. The CDR3 length is 14 residues. V lost 4 bases and J 3 bases, leaving 7 bases between the germline ends. CDR1 is MNHEY and CDR2 is SVGAGI in the germline V gene. The CDR3 coding sequence is TGTGCCAGCAGTTGGGAGGGCTATAATTCACCCCTCCACTTT. Amino acid sequence: CASSWEGYNSPLHF.